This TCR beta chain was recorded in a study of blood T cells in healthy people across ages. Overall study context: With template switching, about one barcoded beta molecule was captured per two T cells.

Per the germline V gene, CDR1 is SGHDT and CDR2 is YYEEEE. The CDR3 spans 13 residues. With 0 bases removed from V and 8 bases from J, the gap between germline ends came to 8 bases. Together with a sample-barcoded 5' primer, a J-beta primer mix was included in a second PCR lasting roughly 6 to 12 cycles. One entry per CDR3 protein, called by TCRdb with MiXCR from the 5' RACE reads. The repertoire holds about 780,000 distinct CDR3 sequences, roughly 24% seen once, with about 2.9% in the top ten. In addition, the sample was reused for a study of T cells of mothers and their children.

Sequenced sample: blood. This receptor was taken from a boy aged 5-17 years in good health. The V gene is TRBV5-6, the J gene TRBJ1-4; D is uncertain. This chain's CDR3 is CASSLAPKEKLFF. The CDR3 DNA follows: TGTGCCAGCAGCTTGGCCCCAAAGGAAAAACTGTTTTTT.